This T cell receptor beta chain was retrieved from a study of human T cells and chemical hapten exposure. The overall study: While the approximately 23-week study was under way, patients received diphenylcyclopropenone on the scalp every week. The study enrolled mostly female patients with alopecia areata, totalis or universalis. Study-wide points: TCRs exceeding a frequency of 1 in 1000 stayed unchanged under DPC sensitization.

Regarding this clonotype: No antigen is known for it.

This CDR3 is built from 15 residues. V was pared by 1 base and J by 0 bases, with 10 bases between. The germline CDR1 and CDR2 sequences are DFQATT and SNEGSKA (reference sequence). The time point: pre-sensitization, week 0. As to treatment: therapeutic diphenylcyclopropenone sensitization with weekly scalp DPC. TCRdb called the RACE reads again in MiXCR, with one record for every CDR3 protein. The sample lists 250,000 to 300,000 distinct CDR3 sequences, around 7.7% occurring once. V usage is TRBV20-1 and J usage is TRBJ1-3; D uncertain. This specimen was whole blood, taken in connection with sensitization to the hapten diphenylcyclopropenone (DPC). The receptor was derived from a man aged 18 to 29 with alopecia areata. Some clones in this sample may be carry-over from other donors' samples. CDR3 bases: TGCAGTGCTAGAGCCGCGGACGGCTCTGGAAACACCATATATTTT. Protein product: CSARAADGSGNTIYF.